This TCR beta chain is drawn from a study of blood T cells in healthy people across ages. A J-beta primer mix and a sample-barcoded 5' primer were used in a second PCR of roughly 6 to 11 cycles. TCRdb analysed the 5' RACE reads with MiXCR anew, one entry per CDR3 protein. The sample consists of about 810,000 distinct CDR3 sequences, about 36% of them appearing once. The sequence came from a man in his late teens or twenties in good health. Input material: blood.

As DNA, the CDR3 is TGTGCCAGCAGCTTAGTTATAGGACCCCAGCATTTT. Translation gives CASSLVIGPQHF. The gene calls are TRBV7-9 and TRBJ1-5; D is unresolved. Germline CDR1 and CDR2: SEHNR and FQNEAQ (reference sequence). This CDR3 comprises 12 residues. Between the trimmed V and J ends, which lost 1 base and 10 bases, there was a span of 8 bases.